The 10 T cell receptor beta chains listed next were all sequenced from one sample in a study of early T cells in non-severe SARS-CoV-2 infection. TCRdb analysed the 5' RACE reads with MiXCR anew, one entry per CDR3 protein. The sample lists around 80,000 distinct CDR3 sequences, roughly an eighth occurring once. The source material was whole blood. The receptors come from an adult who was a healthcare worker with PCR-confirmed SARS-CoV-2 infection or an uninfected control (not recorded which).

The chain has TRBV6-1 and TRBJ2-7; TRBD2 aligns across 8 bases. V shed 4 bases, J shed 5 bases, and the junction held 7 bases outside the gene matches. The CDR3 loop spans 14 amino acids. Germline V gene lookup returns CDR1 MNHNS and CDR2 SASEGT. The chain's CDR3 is CASSAAGGRDEQYF. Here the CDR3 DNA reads TGTGCCAGCAGTGCCGCGGGAGGAAGAGACGAGCAGTACTTC.

The CDR3 spells CATSNGQGETGELFF. The CDR3 DNA follows: TGTGCCACCAGCAACGGACAGGGAGAGACCGGGGAGCTGTTTTTT. V usage is TRBV15 and J usage is TRBJ2-2; 8 bases map to TRBD1. CDR1 LNHNV and CDR2 YYDKDF come from the germline V gene (reference sequence). With V trimmed by 4 bases and J by 5 bases, 6 bases remained unmatched. The CDR3 consists of 15 residues.

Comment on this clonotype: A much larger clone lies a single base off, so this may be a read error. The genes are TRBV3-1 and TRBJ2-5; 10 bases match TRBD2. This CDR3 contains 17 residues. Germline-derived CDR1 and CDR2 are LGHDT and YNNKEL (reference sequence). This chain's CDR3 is CASRQDSGLAGVETQYF. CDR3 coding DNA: TGTGCCAGCAGACAAGATTCGGGCCTAGCGGGAGTGGAGACCCAGTACTTC.

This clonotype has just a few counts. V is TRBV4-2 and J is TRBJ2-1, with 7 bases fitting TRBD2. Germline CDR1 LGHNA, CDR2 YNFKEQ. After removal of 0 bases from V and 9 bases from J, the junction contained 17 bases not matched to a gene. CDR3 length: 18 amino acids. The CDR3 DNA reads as TGTGCCAGCAGCCAAGAGTCCCTCGGGGGAGGGCCGGTCCCTGAGCAGTTCTTC. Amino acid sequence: CASSQESLGGGPVPEQFF.

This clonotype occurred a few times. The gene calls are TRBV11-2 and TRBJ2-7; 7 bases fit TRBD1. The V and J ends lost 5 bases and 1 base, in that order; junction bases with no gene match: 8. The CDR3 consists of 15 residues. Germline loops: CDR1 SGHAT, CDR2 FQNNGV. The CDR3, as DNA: TGTGCCAGCAGCCCTATAAGACAGGGATCCTACGAGCAGTACTTC. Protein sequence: CASSPIRQGSYEQYF.

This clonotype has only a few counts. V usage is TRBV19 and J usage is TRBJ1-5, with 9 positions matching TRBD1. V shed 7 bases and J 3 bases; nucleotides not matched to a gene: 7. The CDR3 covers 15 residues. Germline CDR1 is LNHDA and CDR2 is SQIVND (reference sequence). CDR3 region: CASTPGTGPNQPQHF. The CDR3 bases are TGTGCCAGTACCCCAGGGACAGGGCCCAATCAGCCCCAGCATTTT.

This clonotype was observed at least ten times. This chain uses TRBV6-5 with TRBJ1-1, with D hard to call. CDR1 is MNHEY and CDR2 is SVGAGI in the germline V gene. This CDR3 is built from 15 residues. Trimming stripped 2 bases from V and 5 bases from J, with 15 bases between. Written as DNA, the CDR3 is TGTGCCAGCAGTTACAGCCAGACGGCTAGGACTGAAGCTTTCTTT. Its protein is CASSYSQTARTEAFF.

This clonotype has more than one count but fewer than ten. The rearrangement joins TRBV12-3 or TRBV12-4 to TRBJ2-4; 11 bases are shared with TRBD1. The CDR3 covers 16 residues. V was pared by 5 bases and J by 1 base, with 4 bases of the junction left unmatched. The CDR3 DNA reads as TGTGCCAGCAGTCCCGGACAGGGGGCGGCCAAAAACATTCAGTACTTC. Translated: CASSPGQGAAKNIQYF.

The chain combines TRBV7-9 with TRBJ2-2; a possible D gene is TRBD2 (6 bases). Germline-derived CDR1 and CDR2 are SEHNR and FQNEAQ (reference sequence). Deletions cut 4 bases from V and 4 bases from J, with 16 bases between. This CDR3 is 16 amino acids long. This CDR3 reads CASSSHRGTPTGELFF. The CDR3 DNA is TGTGCCAGCAGCTCCCACAGAGGGACTCCCACCGGGGAGCTGTTTTTT.

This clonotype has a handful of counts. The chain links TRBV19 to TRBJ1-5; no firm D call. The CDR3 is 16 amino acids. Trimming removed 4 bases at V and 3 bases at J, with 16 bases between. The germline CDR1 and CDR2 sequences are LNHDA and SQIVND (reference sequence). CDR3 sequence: CASSSHGRLNNQPQHF. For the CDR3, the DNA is TGTGCCAGTAGTAGCCACGGACGCCTGAACAATCAGCCCCAGCATTTT.